The entry below describes one T cell receptor (beta chain). The antigen it recognizes is unknown. Per-base quality was not reported, and no clone a single base away is much larger than it. Participants in the prospective study were aged about 18 to 100 years, lived in under 30 United States geographic areas, and enrolled through a virtual design. In the prospective study, participants were assigned to cohorts based on the clinical history participants reported in a screening survey and a study questionnaire. In the prospective study, mobile phlebotomists collected whole blood, serum and a nasopharyngeal or oropharyngeal swab from each participant. Participants in the prospective study had the option to provide additional blood draws and questionnaires over a roughly 2-month period. Blood samples from the prospective study were shipped frozen or at room temperature prior to DNA extraction. This entry comes from a study of blood T cell repertoires in COVID-19 (dated by TCRdb to about 2020). The study in broad terms: Samples from collaborators originated in the United States, Italy and Spain and spanned both the acute and convalescent phases of COVID-19. The material from the prospective study consisted of cDNA or gDNA derived from T cells, B-cell-depleted T cells, or PBMCs. The dataset comprised deeply sampled blood TCRbeta repertoires from subjects exposed to, actively infected with, or recovered from COVID-19. A freely available public database, intended as a resource for researchers studying the immune response to SARS-CoV-2, is where the repertoires were released. The samples were drawn from the first 160 participants of the ongoing ImmuneRACE study and from 950 to 1,500 subjects provided by 6 global collaborators. Nearly every sample came with metadata listing a de-identified subject ID, COVID-19 status, age in years and sex. Where available, HLA class I and class II types were taken from metadata supplied by the sample provider and were not determined by assay-based typing. The research as a whole found: The amount of clinical and demographic metadata varied by source and participant and was provided uncurated.

The immunoSEQ Assay, a bias-controlled multiplex PCR, was used to amplify TCRbeta CDR3 regions from genomic DNA. Per the original workflow: The number of nucleated cells in each sample was estimated by amplification of reference gene primers within the assay. To quantify the absolute abundance of each unique TCRbeta CDR3 rearrangement, sequence reads were collapsed and filtered. For each sample, productive Simpson clonality was calculated as the square root of Simpson's diversity index across productive rearrangements. This is the immuneACCESS table as TCRdb keeps it, with only in-frame sequences that have V and J called. A part of the clones is gone; compared with another copy, unresolved V genes explain less than half, and the rest is unexplained. D and trimming come from the DNA, and the V and J calls and clone size come from that table. Counted in this sample were 200,000 to 250,000 clones; around 80% of them appeared once. The ten largest clones add up to about 7.2% of the sample.

The clonotype comes from a woman in her thirties or forties with acute COVID-19. Sequences were obtained from PBMCs or T cells enriched from blood (not recorded which).

The nucleotides read TGTGCCAGCAGTTATACCGGGACAGTTTCCGAAAAACTGTTTTTT. This sequence encodes CASSYTGTVSEKLFF. The chain employs TRBV6-6 and TRBJ1-4; 7 junctional bases match TRBD1. Measured from the cysteine to the phenylalanine, the CDR3 is 15 residues long. Only the CDR3 part of the read is kept: 45 bases, read in frame from the first base. CDR1 and CDR2 (MNHNY, SVGAGI) derive from the germline V gene (reference sequence). V ends up 3 bases short and J 8 bases short, with an unmatched junction base count of 9.